This T cell receptor (beta chain) was captured in a study of CD8 T cells in Susac syndrome. Sequencing of TCR beta covered CD8+ and CD4+ T cells obtained from blood. An amount of RNA that ranged from about 0.45 to 1 ug was reverse transcribed with random hexamers. From the immunoSEQ multiplex PCR reads, TCRdb called clonotypes with MiXCR, one entry per CDR3 protein. Seen here are approximately 110,000 distinct CDR3 sequences, approximately 96% observed once, and the top ten hold approximately 0.093%. The V end lost 5 bases, the J end lost 4 bases, and 8 bases lay between the germline ends. The CDR3 is 13 amino acids. CDR1 is SGHDN, CDR2 FVKESK, per germline.

This chain connects TRBV14 to TRBJ2-2; possibly TRBD1 for D (6 bases). Sequencing was performed on CD4+ T cells from PBMCs. This clonotype was sampled from a human donor in good health. In DNA, the CDR3 is TGTGCCAGCAGCGGACAGTCCACCGGGGAGCTGTTTTTT. This translates into CASSGQSTGELFF.